These 4 T cell receptor beta chains came from one sample sequenced in a study of early T cells in non-severe SARS-CoV-2 infection. TCRdb re-called the 5' RACE reads through MiXCR, storing one row per CDR3 protein. The profile shows approximately 30,000 distinct CDR3 sequences, 5.4% of them singletons. Material: whole blood. The receptors derive from an adult who was a healthcare worker with PCR-confirmed SARS-CoV-2 infection or an uninfected control (not recorded which).

This chain joins TRBV28 and TRBJ1-5, with no clear D. Trimming took 5 bases from V and 6 from J, leaving 11 bases between them. The germline V gene encodes CDR1 MDHEN and CDR2 SYDVKM. This CDR3 is 13 amino acids long. The CDR3 is CASSLLGVQPQHF. The CDR3 nucleotides are TGTGCCAGCAGTCTCTTGGGTGTTCAGCCCCAGCATTTT.

As to this clonotype: A much bigger clone sits one base away, suggesting this may be a read error. J is TRBJ2-2 and V is TRBV7-9; 7 nucleotides agree with TRBD1. The V and J ends lost 7 bases and 0 bases, in that order; junction bases with no gene match: 8. The V gene's germline CDR1 is SEHNR and CDR2 FQNEAQ (reference sequence). CDR3 length equals 16 residues. This CDR3 reads CASNLTGTANTGELFF. In nucleotides, the CDR3 is TGTGCCAGCAACTTGACCGGGACAGCGAACACCGGGGAGCTGTTTTTT.

This clonotype was seen ten or more times. The genes are TRBV9 and TRBJ2-5, with D tentatively TRBD2 (5 bases). The CDR3 extends over 16 amino acids. Germline lookup yields CDR1 SGDLS and CDR2 YYNGEE. V lost 1 base and J 3 bases, leaving 16 bases between the germline ends. In DNA form, the CDR3 reads TGTGCCAGCAGCGTAAAAGAGGGATCGGGGAAAGAGACCCAGTACTTC. This gives the protein CASSVKEGSGKETQYF.

This clonotype was seen ten or more times. This rearrangement joins TRBV12-3 or TRBV12-4 to TRBJ2-6; D unclear. V was trimmed by 6 bases and J by 4 bases, leaving 13 bases between them. The length of the CDR3 is 15 residues. CDR3 region: CASSFLVIGANVLTF. CDR3 bases: TGTGCCAGCAGCTTTCTGGTGATAGGGGCCAACGTCCTGACTTTC.